Shown below are 17 T cell receptor beta chains from a single sample sequenced in a study of spatial heterogeneity in lung cancer. These receptors lack a known antigen. General study findings and limits: One measure, the expanded intratumoral alpha and beta TCR count, tracked tumor mutation counts.

MiXCR, applied by TCRdb to the 5' RACE reads, yields one record per CDR3 protein. The table shows 9,700 or so distinct CDR3 sequences, with less than 7.5% occurring only once. Time point noted: sample taken at primary tumor resection. Here the sequenced sample was lung tumor tissue, taken at surgery. The receptors were sampled from a male donor with early-stage non-small cell lung cancer.

About this clonotype itself: This beta chain is off target for a library built for alpha chains, so its abundance means little. This chain joins TRBV27 and TRBJ2-3; no clear D gene. Between the trimmed V and J ends, which lost 8 bases and 2 bases, there was a span of 11 bases. The CDR3 is 13 residues long. Germline lookup yields CDR1 MNHEY and CDR2 SMNVEV (reference sequence). The CDR3 here is CASGRTNTDTQYF. The CDR3 DNA reads as TGTGCCAGCGGTCGCACCAACACAGATACGCAGTATTTT.

By share, this clonotype counts as medium-sized. Within a library made for alpha chains, this beta chain is off target, and its count is uninformative. This chain joins TRBV25-1 and TRBJ1-1; a weak D match, TRBD1 (5 bases). The CDR3 runs to 13 residues. Germline CDR1 is MGHDK and CDR2 is SYGVNS. Trimming pared 4 bases from V and 1 base from J, leaving 7 bases between. CDR3 loop: CASSGTQNTEAFF. As DNA, the CDR3 is TGTGCCAGCAGTGGGACACAGAACACTGAAGCTTTCTTT.

This clonotype showed up many times. Since the library was made to target alpha chains, this beta chain is a stray read and its abundance is not meaningful. This rearrangement joins TRBV20-1 to TRBJ1-1; 8 bases are shared with TRBD1. The V gene end was trimmed by 6 bases and the J gene end by 8 bases; junction bases not matched to a gene: 17. The CDR3 covers 15 residues. Germline V gives CDR1 DFQATT, CDR2 SNEGSKA (reference sequence). The CDR3 DNA is TGCAGTGCCCCGCGGCCCCGGACAGGGTCAAGAGAAGCTTTCTTT. Encoded protein: CSAPRPRTGSREAFF.

This clonotype was seen at least ten times. This beta chain turned up in a library designed for alpha chains; as an off-target read, its abundance says little. DNA of the CDR3: TGTGCCAGCAGCCAAACCGCCGGACTAAATTCACCCCTCCACTTT. Residues: CASSQTAGLNSPLHF. The chain uses TRBV3-1 and TRBJ1-6; D is uncertain. V dropped 2 bases and J dropped 7 bases, with 12 bases sitting between them. This CDR3 contains 15 residues. Germline-derived CDR1 and CDR2 are LGHDT and YNNKEL (reference sequence).

This clonotype was found many times. A library prepared for alpha chains yielded this beta chain as an off-target read; its size is of little meaning. This chain uses TRBV7-3 with TRBJ2-1; 10 bases agree with TRBD2. There are 15 residues in the CDR3. The germline V gene has CDR1 SGHTA and CDR2 FQGTGA. V shed 1 base and J 6 bases; nucleotides not matched to a gene: 3. CDR3 in DNA: TGTGCCAGCAGCTTAATAGCGGGAGGTACCAATGAGCAGTTCTTC. Protein sequence: CASSLIAGGTNEQFF.

This clonotype is large by share. This beta chain is a stray sequence in a library constructed for alpha chains; its clone size is not meaningful. The gene calls are TRBV10-1 and TRBJ2-2, with D possibly being TRBD2 (5 bases). From germline, CDR1 is WNHNN and CDR2 SYGVQD (reference sequence). This CDR3 comprises 14 residues. V was shortened by 7 bases and J by 0 bases, with 9 bases between the two germline ends. The CDR3 is CASKEAPNTGELFF. DNA for the CDR3: TGCGCCAGCAAGGAGGCCCCGAACACCGGGGAGCTGTTTTTT.

This clonotype was recorded many times. This beta chain was picked up by a library intended for alpha chains and is off target, so its count carries little meaning. The chain has TRBV14 and TRBJ2-7; D unclear. The CDR3 consists of 13 residues. Per the germline V gene, CDR1 is SGHDN and CDR2 is FVKESK. The V and J ends lost 0 bases and 7 bases respectively, with 10 bases between them. The CDR3 loop is CASSQDRLGEQYF. The CDR3 DNA reads as TGTGCCAGCAGCCAAGATCGGCTGGGGGAGCAGTACTTC.

This clonotype was recorded many times. The size of this beta chain means little, since it is a stray read in a library made for alpha chains. V is TRBV28 and J is TRBJ1-2; D gene uncertain. V lost 6 bases, J lost 0 bases, and 11 bases lay in between. Germline CDR1 and CDR2: MDHEN and SYDVKM. CDR3 length: 14 residues. The CDR3 DNA reads TGTGCCAGCAGCCCGCCCGTGTCTAACTATGGCTACACCTTC. Translation gives CASSPPVSNYGYTF.

This clonotype was seen repeatedly, ten times or more. This beta chain appears as a stray read in a library generated for alpha chains; its size is not informative. The chain carries TRBV3-1 and TRBJ2-7; D is perhaps TRBD2 (5 bases). Per germline, CDR1 LGHDT and CDR2 YNNKEL (reference sequence). Trimming left V 2 bases short and J 5 bases short, with 22 bases between. CDR3 length: 17 amino acids. The CDR3 spells CASSQIPLERSYDEQYF. The CDR3 nucleotides are TGTGCCAGCAGCCAAATCCCCCTAGAGCGGAGTTACGACGAGCAGTACTTC.

There are many counts of this clonotype. This beta chain came through as a stray read in a library set up for alpha chains, and its size says little. This chain connects TRBV12-5 to TRBJ1-1; D possibly corresponds to TRBD1 (6 bases). Trimming stripped 8 bases from V and 6 bases from J, with 16 bases between. CDR3 length: 13 amino acids. Germline assignment: CDR1 LGHNT and CDR2 FRNRAP. The CDR3 nucleotides are TGTGCTAGTTGGGGGGCAACTAAGGCTGAAGCTTTCTTT. This encodes CASWGATKAEAFF.

This clonotype has ten or more counts. Because the library targeted alpha chains, this beta chain is an off-target read whose size means little. J is TRBJ1-2 and V is TRBV11-2; the D gene is possibly TRBD1 (5 bases). CDR3 size: 15 residues. Germline V gene lookup returns CDR1 SGHAT and CDR2 FQNNGV. The V end lost 0 bases, the J end lost 8 bases, and 16 bases lay between the germline ends. CDR3 residues: CASSLDIGGMEGYTF. For the CDR3, the DNA is TGTGCCAGCAGCTTAGACATCGGGGGGATGGAAGGCTACACCTTC.

By proportion, this clonotype is medium-sized. Since the library was made to target alpha chains, this beta chain is a stray read and its abundance is not meaningful. The rearrangement joins TRBV19 to TRBJ2-1, with 8 bases identical to TRBD1. CDR1 and CDR2 from the germline V gene are LNHDA and SQIVND (reference sequence). Germline trimming cut 2 bases from V and 7 bases from J; bases unmatched to any gene: 4. The CDR3 runs 14 residues. The DNA for the CDR3 is TGTGCCAGTAGTATATCCACAGGGGGAAATGAGCAGTTCTTC. It is translated as CASSISTGGNEQFF.

By share of the sample, this clonotype is medium-sized. Because this beta chain is a stray read in a library intended to capture alpha chains, its abundance should not be given much weight. The chain couples TRBV2 to TRBJ1-5; the D is unclear. V lost 4 bases and J lost 7, with 11 bases in between. This CDR3 region has 13 residues. In germline, CDR1 is SNHLY, CDR2 FYNNEI. DNA for the CDR3: TGTGCCAGCAGTGGGGAGACGGACCAGCCCCAGCATTTT. Protein sequence: CASSGETDQPQHF.

This clonotype showed up many times. The library was prepared for alpha chains; this beta chain is a stray read, so its frequency means little. The V call is TRBV2, the J call TRBJ1-2; no reliable D call. The CDR3 is 12 residues long. Germline V lookup: CDR1 SNHLY, CDR2 FYNNEI. V gave up 6 bases and J gave up 9 bases, with 14 bases separating them. The DNA of the CDR3 is TGTGCCAGCAGGGACTCACTCGCAAGCTACACCTTC. Protein sequence: CASRDSLASYTF. The full variable domain, its missing parts supplied by reference TRBV2 and TRBJ1-2, is EPEVTQTPSHQVTQMGQEVILRCVPISNHLYFYWYRQILGQKVEFLVSFYNNEISEKSEIFDDQFSVERPDGSNFTLKIRSTKLEDSAMYFCASRDSLASYTFGSGTRLTVV.

This clonotype was observed many times. This beta chain is a stray read from a library made for alpha chains; its abundance is not meaningful. The chain recombines TRBV6-2 or TRBV6-3 with TRBJ1-1, with a weak D call TRBD1 (5 bases). The CDR3 sequence is 13 residues long. Germline V gene lookup returns CDR1 MNHEY and CDR2 SVGEGT. V was pared by 2 bases and J by 11 bases, with 15 bases between. The CDR3: CASSYLAGFAAFF. The CDR3 bases are TGTGCCAGCAGTTACCTGGCAGGGTTCGCGGCTTTCTTT.

Ten or more counts support this clonotype. This beta chain came through as a stray read in a library set up for alpha chains, and its size says little. The J gene is TRBJ1-1, the V gene TRBV9; D is possibly TRBD1 (6 bases). The CDR3 has 14 residues. V was shortened by 2 bases and J by 0 bases, with 8 bases between the two germline ends. Germline-derived CDR1 and CDR2 are SGDLS and YYNGEE. The CDR3 region has the DNA TGTGCCAGCAGCGTCCAGGGGATGAACACTGAAGCTTTCTTT. It is translated as CASSVQGMNTEAFF.

This clonotype was observed at least ten times. This beta chain is an off-target read within a library intended for alpha chains, so its frequency means little. The chain is built from TRBV30 and TRBJ2-5, with TRBD1 as a possible D gene (6 bases). Trimming removed 1 base from V and 7 bases from J, with 16 bases in between. Germline V gene data show CDR1 as GTSNPN and CDR2 as SVGIG (reference sequence). The CDR3 extends over 14 amino acids. In DNA form, the CDR3 reads TGTGCCTGGAGTGGGGACATTTCAAGAGGGACCCAGTACTTC. Its protein product is CAWSGDISRGTQYF. The full variable domain, rest sourced from reference TRBV30 and TRBJ2-5, is SQTIHQWPATLVQPVGSPLSLECTVEGTSNPNLYWYRQAAGRGLQLLFYSVGIGQISSEVPQNLSASRPQDRQFILSSKKLLLSDSGFYLCAWSGDISRGTQYFGPGTRLLVL.